These T cell receptor beta chains were read from a single sample in a study of technical replicates of blood from several donors. Some clones are missing from TCRdb's copy, which holds only in-frame ones; the method was immunoSEQ multiplex PCR. The sample records roughly 85,000 clones, 85% to 95% being singletons. Sample: T cells isolated from PBMCs. The receptors were gathered from a human donor in good health. The conserved cysteine and the conserved F or W are not part of the CDR3 here. Not all rows give a size; the values are once, few, many and, for expanded clones, a class.

J gene	clone size	V gene	CDR3 protein
TRBJ1-1	.	TRBV10-2	ASSRGTEAF
TRBJ1-5	.	TRBV30	AWSALDTANQPQH
TRBJ2-5	.	TRBV29-1	SVGGGGLGETQY
TRBJ1-4	once	TRBV7-9	ASSLTVTLDEKLF
TRBJ1-5	.	TRBV5-1	ASSLETGGSQPQH
TRBJ1-4	.	TRBV2	ASSRGGNEKLF
TRBJ2-2	.	TRBV5-1	ASSSETKLF
TRBJ2-1	.	TRBV27	ASSQEGTGAFNEQF
TRBJ1-2	.	TRBV4-1	ASSQNRAGNYGYT
TRBJ2-1	.	TRBV7-9	ASSFSQGARNEQF
TRBJ2-3	.	TRBV6-5	AAGPDTQY
TRBJ1-1	.	TRBV5-1	ASSSGTGGTEAF
TRBJ2-7	.	TRBV7-9	ASSQGSYEQY
TRBJ2-7	.	TRBV11-2	ASSLGGSYEQY
TRBJ2-7	few	TRBV2	ASSAGYEQY
TRBJ1-5	.	TRBV6-1	ASSLKQEPQPQH
TRBJ1-1	few	TRBV4-2	ASSQMEGTEAF
TRBJ1-2	.	TRBV4-1	ASSHPGQGARNGYT
TRBJ1-2	.	TRBV5-1	ASSLTVNYGYT
TRBJ2-1	.	TRBV6-1	ASSRGQVEQF
TRBJ1-1	.	TRBV10-2	ASSEGAPGQGNTEAF
TRBJ2-7	few	TRBV11-2	ASSLAGTVPYEQY
TRBJ2-2	.	TRBV30	AWSTPRQNTGELF